One sample yielded the 2 T cell receptor beta chains listed below, sequenced in a study of cytomegalovirus exposure and HLA in healthy donors. The PCR made use of 60 Vbeta and 13 Jbeta primers. Produced via immunoSEQ multiplex PCR; TCRdb's table is partial and in-frame only. This table has 35,000 to 45,000 clones, roughly four fifths appearing once. Sequenced material: PBMCs. Receptors originate from a woman aged 40-49 years in good health and CMV-seronegative.

The rearrangement links TRBV9 to TRBJ2-5, with 13 bases aligning to TRBD2. Looked up from germline, CDR1 is SGDLS and CDR2 is YYNGEE. This CDR3 has 16 residues. V dropped 3 bases and J dropped 2; count of bases not matched to a gene: 4. For the CDR3, the DNA is TGTGCCAGCAGCGCCCCGGGACTAGCGGGGCAAGAGACCCAGTACTTC. It encodes CASSAPGLAGQETQYF.

V usage is TRBV5-5 and J usage is TRBJ2-3; a possible D gene is TRBD2 (5 bases). The germline CDR1 and CDR2 sequences are SGHKS and YYEKEE (reference sequence). V lost 0 bases to trimming and J lost 0 bases, with 8 bases between them. The CDR3 loop spans 15 amino acids. CDR3 protein: CASSLDLASTDTQYF. CDR3 coding DNA: TGTGCCAGCAGCTTGGACCTAGCTAGCACAGATACGCAGTATTTT. Supplemented by reference TRBV5-5 and TRBJ2-3, the full variable domain reads DAGVTQSPTHLIKTRGQQVTLRCSPISGHKSVSWYQQVLGQGPQFIFQYYEKEERGRGNFPDRFSARQFPNYSSELNVNALLLGDSALYLCASSLDLASTDTQYFGPGTRLTVL.